Following are 3 T cell receptor beta chains from one sample sequenced in a study of blood T cell repertoires in COVID-19 (dated by TCRdb to 2020 to 2022). The library was obtained by the immunoSEQ multiplex PCR assay. Not all clones reach the TCRdb copy of this immuneACCESS table, which keeps in-frame sequences only. Checked studies attribute under half of the gap to unresolved V genes and leave the rest unexplained. The sample contains about 280,000 clones, 88% of them found a single time. The ten largest clones capture 2% to 2.5% of the sample. Sequencing was done on a sample of PBMCs or T cells enriched from blood (not recorded which). The receptors were gathered from a woman aged 60-75 years in a cohort exposed to, infected with or recovered from COVID-19 (not recorded which).

In its sample, this clone was seen once. The chain couples TRBV21-1 to TRBJ2-5; whether TRBD2, the table's D call, matches the DNA was not checked. TRBV21-1 is flagged as a pseudogene. The CDR3 runs to 20 residues. The CDR3 DNA is TGTGCCAGCAGCAAAGAGGGGACGGGGAGGGAGAGAAGGTGGAAAGAGACCCAGTACTTC. Protein: CASSKEGTGRERRWKETQYF.

This clone was recorded only once. This chain connects TRBV19 to TRBJ1-2; D is ambiguous. CDR1 is LNHDA, CDR2 SQIVND, per germline (reference sequence). This CDR3 spans 14 amino acids. The V and J ends lost 3 bases and 8 bases respectively, with 16 bases between them. CDR3: CASSIRQAPRGYTF. For the CDR3, the DNA is TGTGCCAGTAGTATCCGGCAGGCTCCAAGGGGCTACACCTTC.

This clone showed up just a few times. The chain recombines TRBV7-9 with TRBJ1-1; D might be TRBD1 (5 bases). The ends were cut back, 5 bases at V and 10 bases at J, with 20 bases in the middle. The V gene's germline CDR1 is SEHNR and CDR2 FQNEAQ (reference sequence). CDR3 size: 14 residues. This CDR3 reads CASSVEDTGRRAFF. CDR3 coding DNA: TGTGCCAGCAGCGTGGAAGATACAGGACGGCGAGCTTTCTTT.